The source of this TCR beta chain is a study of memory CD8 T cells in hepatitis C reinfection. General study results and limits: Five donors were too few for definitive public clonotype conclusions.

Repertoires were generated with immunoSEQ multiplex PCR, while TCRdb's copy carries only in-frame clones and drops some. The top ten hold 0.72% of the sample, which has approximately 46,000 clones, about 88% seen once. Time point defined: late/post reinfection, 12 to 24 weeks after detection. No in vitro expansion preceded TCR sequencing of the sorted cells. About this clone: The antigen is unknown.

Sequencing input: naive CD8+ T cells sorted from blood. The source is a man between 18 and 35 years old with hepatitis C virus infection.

CDR3 region: CASSEDSGGGYTF. The CDR3 DNA is TGTGCCAGCAGTGAAGACTCAGGGGGTGGCTACACCTTC. The V gene is TRBV2, the J gene TRBJ1-2; 7 nucleotides align to TRBD1. With 1 base clipped from V and 7 bases from J, the junction kept 3 bases outside the gene matches. Germline CDR1 and CDR2: SNHLY and FYNNEI. The CDR3 contains 13 residues.